This entry features one TCR beta chain sequence. The record originates from a study of monozygotic twins with inflammatory bowel disease. TCRdb reanalyzed the 5' RACE reads and collapses them to one entry per CDR3 protein, without DNA. Its table records a few hundred thousand distinct CDR3 sequences. CDR1 and CDR2 (germline): ENHRY, SYGVKD. This CDR3 has 15 amino acids. The chain combines TRBV10-3 with TRBJ2-7; TCRdb reports TRBD1, a call that lacks DNA to check it against. Sequencing was carried out using blood. This TCR derives from a human donor with ulcerative colitis or Crohn's disease, or a healthy co-twin of an affected twin (not recorded which). CDR3 sequence: CAISAITGGLHEQYF.